This entry features one TCR beta chain sequence. What it binds is unknown. This sample stems from a study of cytomegalovirus exposure and HLA in healthy donors. Study details: One earlier analysis, a look at about 179 million T cells, found some 120 million unique TCR beta sequences.

Germline CDR1 reads MNHNS; CDR2 reads SASEGT. The CDR3 runs to 12 residues. Study outcomes and limitations: It was in a later analysis that TCR association rates were seen to vary by HLA locus, highest for DRB1 and lowest for HLA-C. Investigators reported fewer than 200 TCR beta chains as tied to cytomegalovirus. In a later analysis, a genetic analysis reported fewer productive-TCR N-insertions in an Asian-associated ancestry cluster than the cohort average.

With 60 Vbeta and 13 Jbeta primers, the PCR was carried out. The protocol was immunoSEQ multiplex PCR, while the TCRdb copy is restricted to in-frame clones and leaves out a portion. The repertoire has 95,000 to 150,000 clones, approximately 80% of them found once; the top ten carry roughly 2.5%. The specimen sequenced was PBMCs. The rearrangement links TRBV6-1 to TRBJ2-6; TRBD2 is a possible D gene (6 bases). The TCR was taken from a middle-aged woman in good health and CMV-seropositive. This CDR3 reads CGGGSGANVLTF. For the CDR3, the DNA is TGTGGAGGAGGGTCTGGGGCCAACGTCCTGACTTTC.